The present T cell receptor (beta chain) was sequenced within a study of shared clonotypes between healthy human individuals. Naive-designated CD8 cells lacked CD45RO, were positively enriched for CCR7, and omitted terminally differentiated effector memory CD45RA+ cells. Only Caucasian adults living in Nashville, Tennessee made up the donor group. Germline-derived CDR1 and CDR2 are MGHRA and YSYEKL. CDR3 size: 16 residues. With 2 bases removed from V and 3 bases from J, the gap between germline ends came to 15 bases. Generated by immunoSEQ multiplex PCR, the TCRdb table keeps only in-frame clones and is missing some. The sample lists more than 2 million clones, 93% occurring once.

The sequenced material came from naive CD8+ T cells from PBMCs. The chain carries TRBV4-1 and TRBJ2-3; no clear D gene. The clonotype comes from a man younger than 35 in good health. Some clones in this sample may be carry-over from other donors' samples. The DNA for the CDR3 is TGCGCCAGCAGCCAATTTGGGGAATCGTGGACAGATACGCAGTATTTT. Protein sequence: CASSQFGESWTDTQYF.